The 9 T cell receptor beta chains listed next were all sequenced from one sample in a study of patients and donors after allogeneic stem cell transplantation. TCRdb processed the RT-PCR reads anew with MiXCR; each CDR3 protein has one entry. This sample yields about a million distinct CDR3 sequences, of which about a sixth are seen a single time; 5% to 6.5% belongs to the top ten. The sample comprised blood, either unsorted or a sorted T cell fraction (not recorded which). All receptors come from a human donor who was either an allogeneic HSCT recipient or a stem cell or donor lymphocyte infusion donor (not recorded which). It is not recorded whose cells these are; they may come from a transplant donor.

The V call is TRBV5-1, the J call TRBJ1-2; possible D gene TRBD1, 5 bases. The CDR3 loop spans 15 amino acids. In germline, CDR1 is SGHRS, CDR2 YFSETQ. Deletions cut 4 bases from V and 4 bases from J, with 17 bases between. The CDR3 region has the DNA TGCGCCAGCAGCCCGGGACCTCGAGTCGTCTATGGCTACACCTTC. Translating it yields CASSPGPRVVYGYTF. Looking up the rest from reference TRBV5-1 and TRBJ1-2 gives the full variable domain: KAGVTQTPRYLIKTRGQQVTLSCSPISGHRSVSWYQQTPGQGLQFLFEYFSETQRNKGNFPGRFSGRQFSNSRSEMNVSTLELGDSALYLCASSPGPRVVYGYTFGSGTRLTVV.

In its sample, this clonotype was seen a few times. The chain joins TRBV7-3 to TRBJ2-1, with D unresolved. The ends were cut back, 2 bases at V and 3 bases at J, with 11 bases in the middle. Germline assignment: CDR1 SGHTA and CDR2 FQGTGA. The CDR3 is 15 residues long. The CDR3 sequence is CASSLGPQVYNEQFF. The DNA for the CDR3 is TGTGCCAGCAGCTTAGGCCCTCAGGTCTACAATGAGCAGTTCTTC.

This chain joins TRBV5-6 and TRBJ2-7; D remains unclear. Germline V gives CDR1 SGHDT, CDR2 YYEEEE. The CDR3 extends over 15 amino acids. V was cut by 4 bases and J by 7 bases, with 21 bases left in between. The CDR3 loop reads CASSPLGGKTREQYF. The CDR3 nucleotides read TGTGCCAGCAGCCCCCTAGGTGGGAAAACTCGGGAGCAGTACTTC.

The rearrangement links TRBV5-1 to TRBJ1-2; D unresolved. V was trimmed by 4 bases and J by 1 base, leaving 11 bases between them. The CDR3 sequence is 14 residues long. Germline CDR1 reads SGHRS; CDR2 reads YFSETQ. As DNA, the CDR3 is TGCGCCAGCAGCCCTTTCCAACTTAACTATGGCTACACCTTC. Translating gives CASSPFQLNYGYTF.

The chain employs TRBV12-3 or TRBV12-4 and TRBJ1-2, with TRBD1 matching over 10 bases. CDR3 length equals 15 residues. Trimming took 2 bases from V and 6 from J; bases not matched to a gene: 6. The CDR3 bases are TGTGCCAGCAGTTTACGAGGACAGGGGGTTAATGGCTACACCTTC. Its protein product is CASSLRGQGVNGYTF.

The V gene is TRBV12-3 or TRBV12-4, the J gene TRBJ2-1; possibly TRBD2 for D (6 bases). The germline V and J ends were trimmed by 1 base and 4 bases, with 14 bases remaining between them. The CDR3 is made up of 16 amino acids. The CDR3 protein is CASSLERAGWYNEQFF. The CDR3 nucleotides read TGTGCCAGCAGTTTAGAACGGGCGGGGTGGTACAATGAGCAGTTCTTC.

V gene TRBV6-1 combines with J gene TRBJ1-2; 9 bases line up with TRBD1. Trimming removed 6 bases from V and 4 bases from J; junction bases left unmatched: 9. The CDR3 contains 15 residues. The germline V gene has CDR1 MNHNS and CDR2 SASEGT. The DNA of the CDR3 is TGTGCCAGCAGCCCCGGGACAGGGTTGCCCTATGGCTACACCTTC. Its translation is CASSPGTGLPYGYTF.

This clonotype was observed at least ten times. This rearrangement joins TRBV4-1 to TRBJ1-2; D possibly corresponds to TRBD1 (6 bases). The V end lost 0 bases, the J end lost 4 bases, and 12 bases lay between the germline ends. CDR3 length: 15 amino acids. The germline V gene encodes CDR1 MGHRA and CDR2 YSYEKL. The CDR3 bases are TGCGCCAGCAGCCAAGATTTCGGGACATCCTATGGCTACACCTTC. It specifies CASSQDFGTSYGYTF.

This clonotype occurred many times. Written as DNA, the CDR3 is TGTGCCAGCAGTTCCTACAGGGGACCCTACGAGCAGTACTTC. The encoded protein is CASSSYRGPYEQYF. The V gene is TRBV27, the J gene TRBJ2-7, with 7 bases identical to TRBD1. Germline lookup yields CDR1 MNHEY and CDR2 SMNVEV (reference sequence). CDR3 length: 14 residues. After removal of 4 bases from V and 2 bases from J, the junction contained 5 bases not matched to a gene.